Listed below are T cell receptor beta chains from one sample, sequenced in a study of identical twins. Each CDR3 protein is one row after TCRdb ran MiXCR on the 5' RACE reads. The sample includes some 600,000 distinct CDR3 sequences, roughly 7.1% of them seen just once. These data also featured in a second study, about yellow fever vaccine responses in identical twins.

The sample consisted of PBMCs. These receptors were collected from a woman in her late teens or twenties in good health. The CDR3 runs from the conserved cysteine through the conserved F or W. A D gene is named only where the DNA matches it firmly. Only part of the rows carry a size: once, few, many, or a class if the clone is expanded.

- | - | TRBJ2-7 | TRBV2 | TGTGCCAGCGTCGTCAGGGTCTACGAGCAGTACTTC | CASVVRVYEQYF
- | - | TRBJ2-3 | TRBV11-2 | TGTGCCAGCAGCGCTTCGGTCGCCCGGCTGTCCCGCGTCGGCACAGATACGCAGTATTTT | CASSASVARLSRVGTDTQYF
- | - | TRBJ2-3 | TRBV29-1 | TGCAGCGTCAAAGCGGAAACTTACACAGATACGCAGTATTTT | CSVKAETYTDTQYF
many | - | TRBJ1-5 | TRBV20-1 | TGCAGTGCTAGAACAGGGACTATCCTTAGCAATCAGCCCCAGCATTTT | CSARTGTILSNQPQHF
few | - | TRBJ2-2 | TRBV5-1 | TGCGCCAGCAGCTTGGAGGCTACCCGGGAGCTGTTTTTT | CASSLEATRELFF
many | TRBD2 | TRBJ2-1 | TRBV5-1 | TGCGCCAGCAGCTTGGTAGCGGGGGACTCCTACAATGAGCAGTTCTTC | CASSLVAGDSYNEQFF
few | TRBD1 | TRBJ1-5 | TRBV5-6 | TGTGCCAGCAGCTTGTTAACCGGCACAGGGGTTAGCAATCAGCCCCAGCATTTT | CASSLLTGTGVSNQPQHF
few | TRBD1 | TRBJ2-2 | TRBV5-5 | TGTGCCAGCAGCCTGGGGACAGCTGACACCGGGGAGCTGTTTTTT | CASSLGTADTGELFF
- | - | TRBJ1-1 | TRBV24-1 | TGTGCCACCAGTGAACAGGGGAACACTGAAGCTTTCTTT | CATSEQGNTEAFF
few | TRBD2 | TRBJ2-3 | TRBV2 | TGTGCCAGCCGACTAGCGGGAGTAGGCGTAGATACGCAGTATTTT | CASRLAGVGVDTQYF
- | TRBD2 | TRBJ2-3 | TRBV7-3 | TGTGCCAGCAGCTCCGGACTAGCCCAAGATACGCAGTATTTT | CASSSGLAQDTQYF
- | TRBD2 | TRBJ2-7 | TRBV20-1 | TGCAGTGCTAGGGGCTCAGGAAGCGGGATTTACGAGCAGTACTTC | CSARGSGSGIYEQYF
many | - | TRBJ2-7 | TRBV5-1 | TGCGCCAGCAGCTTGGATGAGGCCTTCAGGGAGCAGTACTTC | CASSLDEAFREQYF
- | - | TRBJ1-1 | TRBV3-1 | TGTGCCAGCAGCCACAGGACAGTTAGTAACACTGAAGCTTTCTTT | CASSHRTVSNTEAFF
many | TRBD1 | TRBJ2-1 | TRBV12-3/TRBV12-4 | TGTGCCAGCAGTTTTTTGGGACAGGGGACTGGTAATGAGCAGTTCTTC | CASSFLGQGTGNEQFF
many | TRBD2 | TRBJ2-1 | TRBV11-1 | TGTGCCAGCAGCTTCGGACTAGCGGGAGCCAATGAGCAGTTCTTC | CASSFGLAGANEQFF
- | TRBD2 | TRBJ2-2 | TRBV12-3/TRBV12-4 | TGTGCCAGCAGTTTGACTAGCGGGACCCCCGGGGAGCTGTTTTTT | CASSLTSGTPGELFF
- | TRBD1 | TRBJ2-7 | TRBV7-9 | TGTGCCAGCAGCCCAGGACAGGGGAATTCTCCCCTCTACGAGCTGTACTTC | CASSPGQGNSPLYELYF
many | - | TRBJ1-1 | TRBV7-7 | TGTGCACAGGGAGGAACTGAAGCTTTCTTT | CAQGGTEAFF
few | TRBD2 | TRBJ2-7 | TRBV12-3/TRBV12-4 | TGTGCCAGCAGTCTCCGGACTAGCGGGAGTGTCTACGAGCAGTACTTC | CASSLRTSGSVYEQYF
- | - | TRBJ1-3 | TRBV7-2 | TGTGCCAGCAGCTTAACACACTCTGGAAACACCATATATTTT | CASSLTHSGNTIYF
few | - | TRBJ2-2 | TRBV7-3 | TGTGCCAGCAGCTCAGCCCTGACTAGGGAAATCACCGGGGAGCTGTTTTTT | CASSSALTREITGELFF
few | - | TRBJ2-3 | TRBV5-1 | TGCGCCAGCAGCTTGCTACCGTTGAGTACAGATACGCAGTATTTT | CASSLLPLSTDTQYF
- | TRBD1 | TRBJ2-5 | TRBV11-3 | TGTGCCAGCAGCCGATTCGGGACAGGGAATAAGACCCAGTACTTC | CASSRFGTGNKTQYF
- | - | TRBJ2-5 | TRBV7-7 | TGTGCCAGCAGGCGTACCGGGACCCAGGGGGAGACCCAGTACTTC | CASRRTGTQGETQYF
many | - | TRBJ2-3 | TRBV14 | TGTGCCAGCAGCCAAGAATGGGGTGATCCCACAGATACGCAGTATTTT | CASSQEWGDPTDTQYF
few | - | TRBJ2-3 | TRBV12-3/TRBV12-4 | TGTGCCAGCAGTTTTTTGGGGAAGAAAGATACGCAGTATTTT | CASSFLGKKDTQYF
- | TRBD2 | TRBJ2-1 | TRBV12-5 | TGTGCTAGTGGTTTGGGCCTAGCGGCCTACAATGAGCAGTTCTTC | CASGLGLAAYNEQFF
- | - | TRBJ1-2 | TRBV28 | TGTGCCAGCAGTTTACCGTACTATGGCTACACCTTC | CASSLPYYGYTF
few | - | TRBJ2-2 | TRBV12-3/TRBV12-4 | TGTGCCAGCAATTCAGACAAGAACACCGGGGAGCTGTTTTTT | CASNSDKNTGELFF
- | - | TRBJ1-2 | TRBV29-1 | TGCAGCGTTGATCGGGCTCCTAACTATGGCTACACCTTC | CSVDRAPNYGYTF
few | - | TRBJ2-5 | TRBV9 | TGTGCCAGCAGCGTAGCGACCGCTAGGTTTGGGGGAACTCAAGAGACCCAGTACTTC | CASSVATARFGGTQETQYF
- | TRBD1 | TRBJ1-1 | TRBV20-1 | TGCAGTGCTGGAACAGGGGGATGGAACACTGAAGCTTTCTTT | CSAGTGGWNTEAFF
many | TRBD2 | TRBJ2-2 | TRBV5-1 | TGCGCCAGCAGCTTGGGAAGGACTAGCGGAAACACCGGGGAGCTGTTTTTT | CASSLGRTSGNTGELFF
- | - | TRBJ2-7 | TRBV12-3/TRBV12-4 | TGTGCCAGCAGCCTTGACTGGGGGGACGAGCAGTACTTC | CASSLDWGDEQYF
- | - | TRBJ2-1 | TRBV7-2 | TGTGCCAGCAGCTTAGACGGGACCACCTACAATGAGCAGTTCTTC | CASSLDGTTYNEQFF
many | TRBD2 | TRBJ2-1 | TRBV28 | TGTGCCAGCAGTATCATAGCGGGAGAGGGGCAGTTCTTC | CASSIIAGEGQFF
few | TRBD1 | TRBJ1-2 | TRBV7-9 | TGTGCCATCGATACAGGGGCCTATGGCTACACCTTC | CAIDTGAYGYTF
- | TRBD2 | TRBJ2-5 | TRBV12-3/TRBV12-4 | TGTGCCAGCAGTCCGCCCGGACTAGCGGGAGTGGAGACCCAGTACTTC | CASSPPGLAGVETQYF
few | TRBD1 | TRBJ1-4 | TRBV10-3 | TGTGCCATCAGTGGGGACAGGGGTAATGAAAAACTGTTTTTT | CAISGDRGNEKLFF
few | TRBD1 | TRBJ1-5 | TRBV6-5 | TGTGCCAGCAGTTACAAACAGGGGGCAGGTCAGCCCCAGCATTTT | CASSYKQGAGQPQHF
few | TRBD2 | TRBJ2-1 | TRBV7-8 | TGTGCCAGCAGCTTAGAGGCGGGAGGCCGGAATAATGAGCAGTTCTTC | CASSLEAGGRNNEQFF
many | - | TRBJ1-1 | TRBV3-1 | TGTGCCAGCAGCCGAGTGGGGAACACTGAAGCTTTCTTT | CASSRVGNTEAFF
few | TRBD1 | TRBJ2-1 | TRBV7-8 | TGTGCCAGCAACAAACGCCGGGACAGGGTGGATGAGCAGTTCTTC | CASNKRRDRVDEQFF
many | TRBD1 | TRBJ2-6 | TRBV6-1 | TGTGCCAGCATCAAAACAGGGGGCGCTTCTGGGGCCAACGTCCTGACTTTC | CASIKTGGASGANVLTF
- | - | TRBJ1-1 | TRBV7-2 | TGTGCCAGCAGCCGCCGGGGCGAGATGAACACTGAAGCTTTCTTT | CASSRRGEMNTEAFF
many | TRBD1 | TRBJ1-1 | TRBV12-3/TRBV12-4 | TGTGCCAGCGGGCGGGACAGGCACCGTGAAGCTTTCTTT | CASGRDRHREAFF
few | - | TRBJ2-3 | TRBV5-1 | TGCGCCAGCAGCATTTCGGACAGATCTAGCACAGATACGCAGTATTTT | CASSISDRSSTDTQYF
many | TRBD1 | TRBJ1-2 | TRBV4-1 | TGCGCCAGCAGCCGTATGGGAGGGGGCGAGATAATCTATGGCTACACCTTC | CASSRMGGGEIIYGYTF
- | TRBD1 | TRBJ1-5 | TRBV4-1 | TGCGCCAGCAGCCAAGAGTTAGGGGGAGGGGGCCAGCCCCAGCATTTT | CASSQELGGGGQPQHF
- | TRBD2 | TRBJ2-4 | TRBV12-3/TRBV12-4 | TGTGCCAGCAGTTTAGCGGCCTTTGGGACTAGCGGGAGTGGTGACATTCAGTACTTC | CASSLAAFGTSGSGDIQYF
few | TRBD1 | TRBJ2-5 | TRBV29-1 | TGCAGCGTTCGCGGTTCGGGGACAGGGGGGGAGACCCAGTACTTC | CSVRGSGTGGETQYF